One and the same sample provided the 31 T cell receptor beta chains below, sequenced in a study of glioma-infiltrating T cells after dendritic cell vaccination. Profiled with immunoSEQ multiplex PCR; TCRdb holds only in-frame clones, not every one. The sample lists 100,000 or so clones; around 84% were seen once. The source material was blood, sampled before dendritic cell vaccination. The source is a human donor with glioblastoma.

This chain joins TRBV6-4 and TRBJ1-3; tentative D call: TRBD1 (6 bases). V was trimmed by 2 bases and J by 0 bases, leaving 17 bases between them. Germline V gene sequence: CDR1 MRHNA, CDR2 SNTAGT. This CDR3 is built from 18 residues. The CDR3 loop is CASSDRLRGGLSGNTIYF. The CDR3 DNA sequence: TGTGCCAGCAGTGACCGCCTGCGCGGGGGGCTCTCTGGAAACACCATATATTTT.

This chain links TRBV9 with TRBJ2-6; 8 bases map to TRBD1. CDR3 length: 18 residues. With 3 bases clipped from V and 0 bases from J, the junction kept 8 bases outside the gene matches. Germline V CDR1 and CDR2: SGDLS, YYNGEE. The CDR3 DNA is TGTGCCAGCAGCGGGCGGGACAGGCATAACTCTGGGGCCAACGTCCTGACTTTC. It specifies CASSGRDRHNSGANVLTF.

V usage is TRBV27 and J usage is TRBJ1-1; no definite D call. This CDR3 comprises 13 residues. Per the germline V gene, CDR1 is MNHEY and CDR2 is SMNVEV (reference sequence). The V end lost 4 bases, the J end lost 7 bases, and 13 bases lay between the germline ends. In DNA, the CDR3 is TGTGCCAGCAGTTATGGCGGGGAAGGTGAAGCTTTCTTT. Encoded protein: CASSYGGEGEAFF.

The rearrangement joins TRBV19 to TRBJ1-5, with D unclear. Trimming left V 6 bases short and J 0 bases short, with 12 bases between. The CDR3 runs 15 residues. CDR1 is LNHDA, CDR2 SQIVND, per germline (reference sequence). Here the CDR3 reads CASSAAPYSNQPQHF. CDR3 bases: TGTGCCAGTAGCGCGGCACCTTATAGCAATCAGCCCCAGCATTTT.

This rearrangement joins TRBV27 to TRBJ1-4, with TRBD1 matching over 9 bases. Trimming removed 3 bases from V and 0 bases from J; junction bases left unmatched: 11. The CDR3 is 19 amino acids. Germline V gives CDR1 MNHEY, CDR2 SMNVEV (reference sequence). DNA of the CDR3: TGTGCCAGCAGTTTGTCACAGGGGGCGATGATTGCAACTAATGAAAAACTGTTTTTT. Translated, it gives CASSLSQGAMIATNEKLFF.

The chain has TRBV27 and TRBJ2-3, with 8 bases fitting TRBD2. The J segment lost 2 bases and the V segment lost 5 bases, leaving 9 bases of the junction unmatched. CDR1 and CDR2 (germline): MNHEY, SMNVEV (reference sequence). This CDR3 contains 16 residues. The CDR3, as DNA: TGTGCCAGCAGTCCTCAAGCGGGGGCCTTCACAGATACGCAGTATTTT. It is translated as CASSPQAGAFTDTQYF.

The V call is TRBV6-5, the J call TRBJ1-1; TRBD1 is a possible D gene (5 bases). The CDR3 has 13 amino acids. Germline CDR1 reads MNHEY; CDR2 reads SVGAGI. Trimming removed 2 bases from V and 4 bases from J, with 8 bases in between. In DNA, the CDR3 is TGTGCCAGCAGTTACGGGGCATCCACTGAAGCTTTCTTT. This sequence encodes CASSYGASTEAFF.

The V gene is TRBV25-1, the J gene TRBJ2-1; a weak D match, TRBD1 (6 bases). Germline CDR1 is MGHDK and CDR2 is SYGVNS. The CDR3 sequence is 14 residues long. V dropped 8 bases and J dropped 0 bases, with 11 bases sitting between them. CDR3 residues: CASGTLSSYNEQFF. The CDR3 nucleotides read TGTGCCAGCGGGACATTGAGCTCCTACAATGAGCAGTTCTTC.

The chain has TRBV5-1 and TRBJ2-3; TRBD1 aligns across 9 bases. This CDR3 spans 16 amino acids. V trimming: 4 bases; J trimming: 3 bases; junction bases outside the gene matches: 9. Germline V gene data show CDR1 as SGHRS and CDR2 as YFSETQ. The CDR3 region is CASSVDGTGQTDTQYF. The CDR3, as DNA: TGCGCCAGCAGCGTGGACGGGACAGGGCAGACAGATACGCAGTATTTT. Supplemented by reference TRBV5-1 and TRBJ2-3, the full variable domain reads KAGVTQTPRYLIKTRGQQVTLSCSPISGHRSVSWYQQTPGQGLQFLFEYFSETQRNKGNFPGRFSGRQFSNSRSEMNVSTLELGDSALYLCASSVDGTGQTDTQYFGPGTRLTVL.

The rearrangement uses TRBV7-2 and TRBJ2-3; possible D gene TRBD1, 6 bases. The CDR3 runs to 16 residues. The V end was cut by 3 bases, the J end by 4 bases, with 17 bases between. Germline V gene sequence: CDR1 SGHTA, CDR2 FQGNSA. The CDR3 sequence: CASSFPGTPTADTQYF. CDR3 DNA sequence: TGTGCCAGCAGCTTCCCCGGGACACCTACAGCAGATACGCAGTATTTT.

The V call is TRBV6-6, the J call TRBJ2-5; 7 nucleotides agree with TRBD2. Germline lookup yields CDR1 MNHNY and CDR2 SVGAGI (reference sequence). V dropped 6 bases and J dropped 5; count of bases not matched to a gene: 9. The CDR3 loop spans 14 amino acids. The CDR3 DNA is TGTGCCAGCAGGGGTGGTCGAGCGGGGGAGACCCAGTACTTC. Residues: CASRGGRAGETQYF.

CDR3 bases: TGTGCCAGTTCGGTCAGGGGATCGTATCAGCCCCAGCATTTT. This translates into CASSVRGSYQPQHF. The chain joins TRBV6-5 to TRBJ1-5; possibly TRBD1 for D (6 bases). The CDR3 runs 14 residues. Trimming removed 9 bases at V and 5 bases at J, with 17 bases between. Germline CDR1 MNHEY, CDR2 SVGAGI.

The V gene is TRBV27, the J gene TRBJ2-2, with a tentative D call TRBD1 (6 bases). Germline V gives CDR1 MNHEY, CDR2 SMNVEV (reference sequence). Trimming stripped 7 bases from V and 2 bases from J, with 11 bases between. The length of the CDR3 is 14 residues. CDR3 residues: CASTTGQNTGELFF. CDR3 DNA sequence: TGTGCCAGCACTACGGGACAAAACACCGGGGAGCTGTTTTTT.

The V and J genes are TRBV7-8 and TRBJ1-6, with TRBD1 identical over 8 bases. Per germline, CDR1 SGHVS and CDR2 FQNEAQ. The trim removed 1 base at V and 9 bases at J, leaving 5 bases unmatched. This CDR3 is 15 amino acids long. CDR3 in DNA: TGTGCCAGCAGCTTAGGAGGACAGGGACGTTCACCCCTCCACTTT. Protein product: CASSLGGQGRSPLHF.

The chain carries TRBV27 and TRBJ2-1, with D possibly matching TRBD2 (6 bases). The V end was cut by 5 bases, the J end by 1 base, with 15 bases between. The germline V gene encodes CDR1 MNHEY and CDR2 SMNVEV (reference sequence). The CDR3 covers 16 residues. CDR3 bases: TGTGCCAGCAGTCCCATAGCGGCTGGTTCCTACAATGAGCAGTTCTTC. This codes for CASSPIAAGSYNEQFF.

Only a few counts were recorded for this clone. The chain combines TRBV19 with TRBJ1-2, with TRBD1 as a possible D gene (5 bases). In germline, CDR1 is LNHDA, CDR2 SQIVND (reference sequence). Trimming took off 5 bases at V and 7 bases at J, with 17 bases between the two ends. CDR3 length: 14 amino acids. CDR3 in DNA: TGTGCCAGTAGTGGGCAGGGAAGTTCTTTTGGCTACACCTTC. Protein sequence: CASSGQGSSFGYTF.

CDR3: CASSLEAGQGSYGYTF. The CDR3 DNA sequence: TGCGCCAGCAGCTTGGAGGCGGGACAGGGGTCCTATGGCTACACCTTC. This rearrangement joins TRBV5-1 to TRBJ1-2, with TRBD1 matching over 10 bases. The ends lost 0 bases at V and 4 bases at J; junction bases unmatched: 6. The CDR3 consists of 16 residues. Per the germline V gene, CDR1 is SGHRS and CDR2 is YFSETQ.

The sample holds one count of this clone. V and J are TRBV7-3 and TRBJ2-2, with D possibly being TRBD2 (7 bases). This CDR3 has 15 residues. The germline V gene encodes CDR1 SGHTA and CDR2 FQGTGA. Trimming pared 2 bases from V and 7 bases from J, leaving 14 bases between. This CDR3 reads CASSLVGGALGELFF. CDR3 DNA sequence: TGTGCCAGCAGCTTAGTGGGGGGGGCCCTCGGGGAGCTGTTTTTT.

The rearrangement links TRBV9 to TRBJ2-2, with 7 bases that match TRBD2. The CDR3 runs to 15 residues. The germline V gene has CDR1 SGDLS and CDR2 YYNGEE. V dropped 4 bases and J dropped 4; count of bases not matched to a gene: 7. The DNA of the CDR3 is TGTGCCAGCAGCTCGCGGGAGTTTGGCACCGGGGAGCTGTTTTTT. Translating gives CASSSREFGTGELFF.

The chain employs TRBV6-5 and TRBJ2-5; tentatively, D is TRBD2 (6 bases). The CDR3 extends over 16 amino acids. Trimming shortened V by 0 bases and J by 2 bases, and 13 bases separated the two germline ends. The germline V gene has CDR1 MNHEY and CDR2 SVGAGI. CDR3 nucleotides: TGTGCCAGCAGTTACTCGAATAGCGGCCGACAAGAGACCCAGTACTTC. It translates to CASSYSNSGRQETQYF.

The chain has TRBV19 and TRBJ2-1; 10 bases align to TRBD2. This CDR3 contains 17 residues. Germline V CDR1 and CDR2: LNHDA, SQIVND (reference sequence). The V and J ends lost 2 bases and 8 bases, in that order; junction bases with no gene match: 12. The CDR3 DNA reads TGTGCCAGTAGTATACCGGTAGCAAGCGGGAGGGGGCATGAGCAGTTCTTC. This encodes CASSIPVASGRGHEQFF.

This clone was observed once. The gene calls are TRBV5-1 and TRBJ2-7, with 10 bases lining up with TRBD2. Per germline, CDR1 SGHRS and CDR2 YFSETQ. This CDR3 region has 18 residues. V lost 0 bases and J lost 4; bases outside the gene matches: 13. The CDR3 DNA sequence: TGCGCCAGCAGCTTGGCCCCGATAGCGGGGGGTCTCTTGTACGAGCAGTACTTC. As protein: CASSLAPIAGGLLYEQYF.

The count of this clone is one. The chain has TRBV5-1 and TRBJ2-1; 8 nucleotides align to TRBD2. In germline, CDR1 is SGHRS, CDR2 YFSETQ. The trim removed 0 bases at V and 5 bases at J, leaving 10 bases unmatched. CDR3 length: 17 residues. The CDR3 nucleotides read TGCGCCAGCAGCTTGGGAGGAACTAGCGGAAAAAACAATGAGCAGTTCTTC. Protein product: CASSLGGTSGKNNEQFF.

The rearrangement uses TRBV11-2 and TRBJ1-1, with D perhaps matching TRBD1 (5 bases). Trimming pared 4 bases from V and 5 bases from J, leaving 14 bases between. The CDR3 runs 14 residues. Germline loops: CDR1 SGHAT, CDR2 FQNNGV. CDR3 sequence reads: CASSSSTYRTEAFF. DNA of the CDR3: TGTGCCAGCAGCTCCTCAACGTACAGGACTGAAGCTTTCTTT.

This clone appeared a few times. The chain is built from TRBV6-5 and TRBJ1-6; 10 bases fit TRBD1. This CDR3 is 15 amino acids long. V shed 5 bases and J 5 bases; nucleotides not matched to a gene: 3. Germline CDR1 MNHEY, CDR2 SVGAGI. In DNA, the CDR3 is TGTGCCAGCAGTCCGACAGGGGGCGATAATTCACCCCTCCACTTT. Its translation is CASSPTGGDNSPLHF.

This chain links TRBV25-1 with TRBJ2-3; possibly TRBD2 for D (6 bases). Germline V CDR1 and CDR2: MGHDK, SYGVNS. Trimming cost V 4 bases and J 12 bases, with 14 bases left between them. The CDR3 sequence is 12 residues long. DNA of the CDR3: TGTGCCAGCAGTGGAGAACGGGAGAATCAGTATTTT. Translating gives CASSGERENQYF.

This sequence joins TRBV9 and TRBJ2-1, with TRBD2 identical over 10 bases. This CDR3 is built from 14 residues. CDR1 and CDR2 from the germline V gene are SGDLS and YYNGEE. After removal of 0 bases from V and 9 bases from J, the junction contained 3 bases not matched to a gene. The DNA for the CDR3 is TGTGCCAGCAGCGTAGAACTAGCGGGAAGTGAGCAGTTCTTC. Its translation is CASSVELAGSEQFF.

The chain couples TRBV7-9 to TRBJ2-7, with 11 bases identical to TRBD1. The CDR3 is made up of 14 amino acids. Germline loops: CDR1 SEHNR, CDR2 FQNEAQ (reference sequence). After removal of 3 bases from V and 5 bases from J, the junction contained 3 bases not matched to a gene. The CDR3 is CASSFRDRGNEQYF. As DNA, the CDR3 is TGTGCCAGCAGCTTCCGGGACAGGGGGAACGAGCAGTACTTC.

The genes are TRBV15 and TRBJ2-7; TRBD2 aligns across 7 bases. Trimming cost V 0 bases and J 3 bases; bases outside gene matches: 5. The CDR3 has 15 residues. Germline V gene data show CDR1 as LNHNV and CDR2 as YYDKDF (reference sequence). DNA of the CDR3: TGTGCCACCAGCAGAGAGGGGGGGTCCCTCTACGAGCAGTACTTC. Translated: CATSREGGSLYEQYF.

The chain uses TRBV6-4 and TRBJ2-1; 7 bases map to TRBD2. CDR1 is MRHNA and CDR2 is SNTAGT in the germline V gene. Trimming took 2 bases from V and 9 from J; bases not matched to a gene: 1. The CDR3 consists of 12 residues. The CDR3 loop reads CASSDREGEQFF. Written as DNA, the CDR3 is TGTGCCAGCAGTGACAGGGAGGGTGAGCAGTTCTTC.

This chain joins TRBV30 and TRBJ1-1; weak D call: TRBD1 (5 bases). The germline V gene has CDR1 GTSNPN and CDR2 SVGIG (reference sequence). This CDR3 spans 12 amino acids. V shed 5 bases and J shed 0 bases, with 7 bases lying between them. The CDR3 region is CAWDSMNTEAFF. The CDR3 DNA follows: TGTGCCTGGGACAGTATGAACACTGAAGCTTTCTTT. The full variable domain, rest sourced from reference TRBV30 and TRBJ1-1, is SQTIHQWPATLVQPVGSPLSLECTVEGTSNPNLYWYRQAAGRGLQLLFYSVGIGQISSEVPQNLSASRPQDRQFILSSKKLLLSDSGFYLCAWDSMNTEAFFGQGTRLTVV.